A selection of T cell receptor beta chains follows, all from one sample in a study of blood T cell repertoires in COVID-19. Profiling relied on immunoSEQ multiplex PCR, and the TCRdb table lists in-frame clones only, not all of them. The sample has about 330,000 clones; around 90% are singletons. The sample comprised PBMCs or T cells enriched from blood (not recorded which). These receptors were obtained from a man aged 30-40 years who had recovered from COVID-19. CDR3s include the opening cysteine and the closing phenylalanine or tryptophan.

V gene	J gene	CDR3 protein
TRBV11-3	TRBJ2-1	CASSLGFGGPVGGEQFF
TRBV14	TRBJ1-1	CASSPGTGYKGTEAFF
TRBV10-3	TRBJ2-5	CAISESNRARVETQYF
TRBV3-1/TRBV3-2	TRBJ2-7	CASSQERGGLAYEQYF
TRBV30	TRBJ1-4	CAWSPTAGKLFF
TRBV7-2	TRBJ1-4	CASSLPPRGNEKLFF
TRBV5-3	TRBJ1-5	CARSPGDSNQPQHF
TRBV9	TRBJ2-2	CASSVAVRAPNTGELFF
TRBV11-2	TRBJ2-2	CASSFPLAGGRNTGELFF
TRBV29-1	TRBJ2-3	CSVEGTSGGFSTDTQYF
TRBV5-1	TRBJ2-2	CASSLRPSGGTNTGELFF
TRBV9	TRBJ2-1	CASSVGLAYYNEQFF
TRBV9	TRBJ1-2	CASSNPGVQYGYTF
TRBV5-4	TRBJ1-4	CASSAPAGGQNQKLFF
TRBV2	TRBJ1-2	CASSDLGAWGYTF
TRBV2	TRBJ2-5	CASSEKGQGYETQYF
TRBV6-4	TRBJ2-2	CASTWSSNTGELFF
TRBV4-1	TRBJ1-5	CASSHIGQGRNQPQHF
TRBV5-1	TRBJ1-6	CASSLGDRVSPLHF
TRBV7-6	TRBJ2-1	CASSISTGYNEQFF
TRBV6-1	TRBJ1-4	CASKVLTAEKLFF
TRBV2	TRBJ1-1	CASSRLNTEAFF
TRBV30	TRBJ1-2	CAWSTGFGYGYTF
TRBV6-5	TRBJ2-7	CASRRGGITYEQYF